This T cell receptor beta chain was sequenced for a study of Ad26.COV2.S vaccination and SARS-CoV-2 variants (dated by TCRdb to about 2021). Looking at the study overall: Donors in the vaccine arm were drawn from COV1001, a multicentre, randomized, double-blind, placebo-controlled phase I-IIa trial testing Ad26.COV2.S in healthy adults. Trial participants were randomized into five groups of five, in which low-dose or high-dose Ad26.COV2.S was given once or twice, or placebo was given on both occasions. Ad26.COV2.S was given intramuscularly at 5x10^10 or 1x10^11 viral particles, as a single shot or as two shots 56 days apart. Investigators remained blinded to trial group allocation during experiments and outcome assessment. A total of roughly 32 samples were included in the TCR-sequenced set, comprising approximately 20 Ad26.COV2.S vaccine recipients, 5 placebo recipients and 8 SARS-CoV-2 convalescent individuals. Sequencing of the TCRbeta repertoire served to evaluate the specificity and breadth of SARS-CoV-2-reactive T cell receptors following Ad26.COV2.S vaccination. The full study reports these points: Non-spike TCR breadth was comparable between vaccine and placebo recipients, consistent with the vaccine containing only spike. Higher spike-specific TCR breadth was observed in Ad26.COV2.S recipients than in placebo recipients (P = 0.0014). The authors noted that total T cell responses may have been underestimated by the TCR breadth and depth analyses. The study was not powered for comparison of responses between vaccine doses or regimens. After vaccination, spike-specific CD8+ and CD4+ T cell responses were reported to show substantial breadth.

The label giving this sample's treatment or condition can be read as: around 19 received Ad26.COV2.S at low or high dose, single or two shots; five or six received placebo; per-sample allocation not given. Repertoires of vaccine and placebo recipients were sequenced from samples taken on day 63 after the first injection. Between 29 July and 7 August 2020, Cohort 1b enrolled 25 adults aged 18-55 years at one site in Boston, USA. Ad26.COV2.S was a replication-incompetent adenovirus type 26 vector expressing a prefusion-stabilized SARS-CoV-2 spike protein from the original Wuhan strain. TCRbeta CDR3 regions were sequenced with the immunoSEQ Assay. After extraction, genomic DNA underwent amplification by bias-controlled multiplex PCR, followed by high-throughput sequencing. The original pipeline was this. To quantify the absolute abundance of every unique TCRbeta CDR3 region, sequences were collapsed and filtered. T cell fraction was estimated by normalization of TCRbeta template counts to usable DNA, with usable DNA being measured through amplification of reference genes present in all nucleated cells. Repertoire TCRs were annotated as SARS-CoV-2-specific when V gene, CDR3 amino acid sequence and J gene were exactly matched to a known reactive TCR set. The reference SARS-CoV-2 TCR set was derived from MIRA and filtered for enrichment in COVID-19-positive ImmuneCODE repertoires, a step that removed public or cross-reactive TCRs. Using the MIRA antigens, annotated TCRs were further analysed by specific ORF or by position within an ORF. Breadth was defined as the number of annotated unique rearrangements divided by the total number of unique productive rearrangements, and depth was defined as the summed frequency of the annotated unique rearrangements. Two-sided Wilcoxon rank-sum tests were applied when comparing TCR breadth between groups. TCRdb provides this immuneACCESS table in a form limited to in-frame rearrangements. Some clones are lacking; in checked studies, under half of them reflect an unresolved V gene, and why the rest are absent is not known. V and J calls plus clone size are reproduced from that table; the DNA served to infer D and trimming. The sample profile shows hundreds of thousands of clones; about 88% of them were found once. Of the sample, approximately 12% falls within the top ten clones.

A word on this clone: Its antigen is still unknown. One base away there is no much larger clone; base qualities are not given.

At the junction V is shortened by 2 bases and J by 7 bases, with 14 bases in between. The germline V gene provides CDR1 MDHEN and CDR2 SYDVKM. From the cysteine up to the phenylalanine, the CDR3 has a length of 14 residues. Of all the DNA, just the CDR3 is kept, 42 bases in frame from base 1. The TCR comes from a person aged 18-60 years who received the Ad26.COV2.S COVID-19 vaccine or a placebo. Here the chain combines TRBV28 and TRBJ1-1; the D gene lacks a confident call. Sample: peripheral blood, taken in a trial of Ad26.COV2.S vaccine versus placebo. This receptor carries the CDR3 CASSLEGVGGEAFF. DNA sequence: TGTGCCAGCAGTTTAGAGGGAGTGGGTGGTGAAGCTTTCTTT.